This TCR beta chain originates from a study of cytomegalovirus exposure and HLA in healthy donors. Looked up from germline, CDR1 is LGHNA and CDR2 is YNFKEQ. The CDR3 extends over 14 amino acids. Trimming stripped 1 base from V and 7 bases from J, with 13 bases between. The table lists this clone with a few counts. The primer mix had 60 Vbeta and 13 Jbeta primers. The table came from immunoSEQ multiplex PCR; TCRdb's copy has only in-frame clones and leaves some out. The data hold approximately 100,000 clones, with 76% observed a single time. The chain employs TRBV4-2 and TRBJ1-2; unclear D gene. Sequencing used PBMCs. The source of this sequence is a woman between 35 and 50 years old in good health and CMV-seropositive. CDR3 DNA: TGTGCCAGCAGCCAAGTAGTAAACAGCCCTGGCTACACCTTC. This codes for CASSQVVNSPGYTF.